The rows below give T cell receptor beta chains drawn from one sample of a study of blood T cells in healthy people across ages. TCRdb analysed the 5' RACE reads with MiXCR anew, one entry per CDR3 protein. The table has about 2 million distinct CDR3 sequences, approximately 50% seen once; the top ten hold approximately 2.1%. The sample consisted of blood. The receptor source for this set is a woman in her thirties or forties in good health. Each CDR3 is given with its conserved first and last residue. A D gene is named only where the DNA matches it firmly. Some rows have no size entry. The others give once, few or many, or a class for an expanded clone.

v_gene: TRBV5-1; d_gene: TRBD2; abundance: few; j_gene: TRBJ2-1; CDR3aa: CASRIGGLAGDNEQFF; CDR3nt: TGCGCCAGCAGGATTGGGGGGCTAGCGGGAGACAATGAGCAGTTCTTC
v_gene: TRBV20-1; d_gene: NA; abundance: few; j_gene: TRBJ2-5; CDR3aa: CSARFVGQAKETQYF; CDR3nt: TGCAGTGCTAGATTCGTCGGGCAGGCAAAAGAGACCCAGTACTTC
v_gene: TRBV20-1; d_gene: TRBD1; abundance: few; j_gene: TRBJ2-5; CDR3aa: CSARGGTGGDEQYF; CDR3nt: TGCAGTGCTAGAGGAGGGACAGGGGGCGATGAGCAGTACTTC
v_gene: TRBV20-1; d_gene: TRBD2; abundance: few; j_gene: TRBJ2-7; CDR3aa: CSAASSGENEQYF; CDR3nt: TGCAGTGCGGCCTCGAGCGGGGAAAACGAGCAGTACTTC
v_gene: TRBV2; d_gene: TRBD1; abundance: few; j_gene: TRBJ2-7; CDR3aa: CASSEALGQGTYEQYF; CDR3nt: TGTGCCAGCAGTGAAGCGCTAGGACAGGGTACCTACGAGCAGTACTTC
v_gene: TRBV20-1; d_gene: NA; abundance: few; j_gene: TRBJ2-7; CDR3aa: CSAPAGVEQYF; CDR3nt: TGCAGTGCGCCCGCAGGGGTTGAGCAGTACTTC
v_gene: TRBV6-5; d_gene: TRBD2; abundance: few; j_gene: TRBJ2-4; CDR3aa: CASSYSMGGTKNIQYF; CDR3nt: TGTGCCAGCAGTTACTCTATGGGGGGGACCAAAAACATTCAGTACTTC
v_gene: TRBV25-1; d_gene: TRBD1; abundance: few; j_gene: TRBJ1-2; CDR3aa: CASSEFGQGVYGYTF; CDR3nt: TGTGCCAGCAGTGAATTCGGACAGGGGGTCTATGGCTACACCTTC
v_gene: TRBV20-1; d_gene: NA; abundance: few; j_gene: TRBJ2-1; CDR3aa: CSARLRTLKVYEQFF; CDR3nt: TGCAGTGCTAGACTTAGGACCCTCAAGGTCTATGAGCAGTTCTTC
v_gene: TRBV29-1; d_gene: NA; abundance: NA; j_gene: TRBJ2-1; CDR3aa: CSGRRGDNEQFF; CDR3nt: TGCAGCGGGCGGCGGGGAGACAATGAGCAGTTCTTC
v_gene: TRBV12-3/TRBV12-4; d_gene: NA; abundance: once; j_gene: TRBJ1-2; CDR3aa: CAGSAGTAYGYTF; CDR3nt: TGTGCCGGCAGTGCCGGGACGGCATATGGCTACACCTTC
v_gene: TRBV19; d_gene: TRBD1; abundance: NA; j_gene: TRBJ2-1; CDR3aa: CASTTGQGARNEQFF; CDR3nt: TGTGCCAGTACTACTGGACAGGGGGCGAGAAATGAGCAGTTCTTC
v_gene: TRBV7-8; d_gene: TRBD1; abundance: NA; j_gene: TRBJ1-6; CDR3aa: CASSLSTGKDSPLHF; CDR3nt: TGTGCCAGCAGCTTGTCGACAGGGAAGGATTCACCCCTCCACTTT
v_gene: TRBV6-5; d_gene: TRBD2; abundance: few; j_gene: TRBJ2-5; CDR3aa: CASKPSGGSQETQYF; CDR3nt: TGTGCCAGCAAACCTAGCGGGGGGAGCCAAGAGACCCAGTACTTC
v_gene: TRBV7-2; d_gene: TRBD1; abundance: NA; j_gene: TRBJ1-2; CDR3aa: CASSLAGTGGERGYTF; CDR3nt: TGTGCCAGCAGCTTAGCCGGGACAGGGGGCGAGCGTGGCTACACCTTC
v_gene: TRBV4-1; d_gene: TRBD1; abundance: NA; j_gene: TRBJ2-3; CDR3aa: CASSQAPTGGWSDTQYF; CDR3nt: TGCGCCAGCAGCCAAGCCCCGACAGGGGGATGGTCTGATACGCAGTATTTT
v_gene: TRBV7-9; d_gene: NA; abundance: few; j_gene: TRBJ2-5; CDR3aa: CASSLPSRKETQYF; CDR3nt: TGTGCCAGCAGCTTACCGTCCCGTAAGGAGACCCAGTACTTC
v_gene: TRBV10-3; d_gene: NA; abundance: few; j_gene: TRBJ1-2; CDR3aa: CAISSGRTSYGYTF; CDR3nt: TGTGCCATCAGTTCGGGACGGACGTCCTATGGCTACACCTTC
v_gene: TRBV20-1; d_gene: NA; abundance: NA; j_gene: TRBJ2-6; CDR3aa: CSAVPGAGANVLTF; CDR3nt: TGCAGTGCTGTCCCAGGGGCTGGGGCCAACGTCCTGACTTTC
v_gene: TRBV12-3/TRBV12-4; d_gene: NA; abundance: few; j_gene: TRBJ1-2; CDR3aa: CASTGARYGYTF; CDR3nt: TGTGCCAGCACGGGTGCCCGCTATGGCTACACCTTC
v_gene: TRBV12-3/TRBV12-4; d_gene: NA; abundance: NA; j_gene: TRBJ1-1; CDR3aa: CASSLDANEAFF; CDR3nt: TGTGCCAGCAGTTTAGACGCTAATGAAGCTTTCTTT
v_gene: TRBV7-2; d_gene: NA; abundance: NA; j_gene: TRBJ2-7; CDR3aa: CASSLGDTGYEQYF; CDR3nt: TGTGCCAGCAGCTTGGGGGACACGGGCTACGAGCAGTACTTC
v_gene: TRBV20-1; d_gene: NA; abundance: NA; j_gene: TRBJ2-5; CDR3aa: CSAPDFQETQYF; CDR3nt: TGCAGTGCCCCCGATTTCCAAGAGACCCAGTACTTC
v_gene: TRBV15; d_gene: NA; abundance: NA; j_gene: TRBJ2-1; CDR3aa: CATSAHRGNNEQFF; CDR3nt: TGTGCCACCAGCGCGCATCGCGGAAACAATGAGCAGTTCTTC
v_gene: TRBV9; d_gene: TRBD2; abundance: few; j_gene: TRBJ2-3; CDR3aa: CASSVDLAGGLSDTQYF; CDR3nt: TGTGCCAGCAGCGTAGATTTAGCGGGGGGCCTCTCAGATACGCAGTATTTT
v_gene: TRBV7-8; d_gene: NA; abundance: NA; j_gene: TRBJ2-5; CDR3aa: CASSVRVPQETQYF; CDR3nt: TGTGCCAGCAGCGTCCGGGTCCCACAAGAGACCCAGTACTTC
v_gene: TRBV4-1; d_gene: NA; abundance: NA; j_gene: TRBJ2-4; CDR3aa: CASSQETNIQYF; CDR3nt: TGCGCCAGCAGCCAAGAGACAAACATTCAGTACTTC
v_gene: TRBV28; d_gene: TRBD1; abundance: NA; j_gene: TRBJ1-2; CDR3aa: CASRENTGGGYTF; CDR3nt: TGTGCCAGCAGAGAGAATACAGGGGGGGGCTACACCTTC
v_gene: TRBV12-3/TRBV12-4; d_gene: TRBD2; abundance: NA; j_gene: TRBJ2-3; CDR3aa: CASSLLIAGVPTDTQYF; CDR3nt: TGTGCCAGCAGTTTATTGATAGCGGGGGTTCCCACAGATACGCAGTATTTT
v_gene: TRBV12-3/TRBV12-4; d_gene: NA; abundance: NA; j_gene: TRBJ2-7; CDR3aa: CASSGPRYEQYF; CDR3nt: TGTGCCAGCAGTGGTCCCCGCTACGAGCAGTACTTC
v_gene: TRBV9; d_gene: NA; abundance: NA; j_gene: TRBJ2-3; CDR3aa: CASSTRRISTDTQYF; CDR3nt: TGTGCCAGCAGCACCCGACGGATTAGCACAGATACGCAGTATTTT
v_gene: TRBV6-5; d_gene: NA; abundance: NA; j_gene: TRBJ2-7; CDR3aa: CASSYGGNGGEQYF; CDR3nt: TGTGCCAGCAGTTACGGTGGCAATGGTGGCGAGCAGTACTTC
v_gene: TRBV12-3/TRBV12-4; d_gene: TRBD2; abundance: NA; j_gene: TRBJ2-1; CDR3aa: CASSPTTSLSSYNEQFF; CDR3nt: TGTGCCAGCAGCCCCACGACTAGCTTGAGCTCCTACAATGAGCAGTTCTTC
v_gene: TRBV5-1; d_gene: NA; abundance: NA; j_gene: TRBJ1-5; CDR3aa: CASALTGGTNQPQHF; CDR3nt: TGCGCCAGCGCCTTGACCGGCGGGACTAATCAGCCCCAGCATTTT
v_gene: TRBV28; d_gene: NA; abundance: NA; j_gene: TRBJ1-1; CDR3aa: CASNWDPSNTEAFF; CDR3nt: TGTGCCAGCAATTGGGACCCGAGCAACACTGAGGCTTTCTTT
v_gene: TRBV20-1; d_gene: NA; abundance: few; j_gene: TRBJ2-3; CDR3aa: CSARDPLGDTQYF; CDR3nt: TGCAGTGCTAGAGATCCTTTGGGGGATACGCAGTATTTT
v_gene: TRBV10-1; d_gene: TRBD2; abundance: NA; j_gene: TRBJ2-7; CDR3aa: CASSDLGLAGGEQYF; CDR3nt: TGCGCCAGCAGTGACCTGGGACTAGCGGGGGGTGAGCAGTACTTC
v_gene: TRBV29-1; d_gene: NA; abundance: NA; j_gene: TRBJ2-3; CDR3aa: CSVQNRAITDTQYF; CDR3nt: TGCAGCGTTCAAAACCGGGCCATCACAGATACGCAGTATTTT
v_gene: TRBV4-1; d_gene: NA; abundance: NA; j_gene: TRBJ2-1; CDR3aa: CASSQVPGHMLYNEQFF; CDR3nt: TGCGCCAGCAGCCAAGTCCCGGGACACATGCTCTACAATGAGCAGTTCTTC
v_gene: TRBV27; d_gene: TRBD1; abundance: NA; j_gene: TRBJ1-6; CDR3aa: CASKDRGLKNSPLHF; CDR3nt: TGTGCCAGCAAAGACAGGGGGCTGAAAAATTCACCCCTCCACTTT
v_gene: TRBV4-1; d_gene: TRBD1; abundance: NA; j_gene: TRBJ1-1; CDR3aa: CASSNGQGGQNTEAFF; CDR3nt: TGCGCCAGCAGCAACGGACAGGGGGGCCAGAACACTGAAGCTTTCTTT
v_gene: TRBV29-1; d_gene: NA; abundance: few; j_gene: TRBJ1-2; CDR3aa: CSAGTELGGYTF; CDR3nt: TGCAGCGCCGGGACCGAGCTGGGAGGCTACACCTTC
v_gene: TRBV9; d_gene: NA; abundance: few; j_gene: TRBJ2-3; CDR3aa: CASSVLLSSTDTQYF; CDR3nt: TGTGCCAGCAGCGTGCTCCTATCTAGCACAGATACGCAGTATTTT
v_gene: TRBV6-5; d_gene: NA; abundance: NA; j_gene: TRBJ1-5; CDR3aa: CASSGTLNQPQHF; CDR3nt: TGTGCCAGCAGTGGGACACTTAATCAGCCCCAGCATTTT
v_gene: TRBV20-1; d_gene: NA; abundance: NA; j_gene: TRBJ2-1; CDR3aa: CSARIAIGNNNEQFF; CDR3nt: TGCAGTGCCCGTATAGCAATTGGGAATAACAATGAGCAGTTCTTC
v_gene: TRBV19; d_gene: NA; abundance: NA; j_gene: TRBJ2-1; CDR3aa: CASSIVGEMDNEQFF; CDR3nt: TGTGCCAGTAGTATAGTGGGTGAGATGGACAATGAGCAGTTCTTC
v_gene: TRBV7-2; d_gene: NA; abundance: NA; j_gene: TRBJ1-5; CDR3aa: CASSTGWNQPQHF; CDR3nt: TGTGCCAGCAGCACTGGCTGGAATCAGCCCCAGCATTTT
v_gene: TRBV5-6; d_gene: NA; abundance: NA; j_gene: TRBJ2-1; CDR3aa: CASSFGPGEQFF; CDR3nt: TGTGCCAGCAGCTTTGGGCCGGGAGAGCAGTTCTTC
v_gene: TRBV10-3; d_gene: NA; abundance: NA; j_gene: TRBJ2-7; CDR3aa: CAISETSGLLNREQYF; CDR3nt: TGTGCCATCAGTGAGACCTCGGGCTTACTAAATCGCGAGCAGTACTTC
v_gene: TRBV6-6; d_gene: NA; abundance: NA; j_gene: TRBJ2-7; CDR3aa: CASTQGGRFYEQYF; CDR3nt: TGTGCCAGCACCCAGGGGGGCCGCTTCTACGAGCAGTACTTC
v_gene: TRBV6-6; d_gene: TRBD2; abundance: NA; j_gene: TRBJ2-7; CDR3aa: CASTRGGSYEQYF; CDR3nt: TGTGCCAGCACAAGGGGAGGGTCCTACGAGCAGTACTTC
v_gene: TRBV28; d_gene: TRBD1; abundance: NA; j_gene: TRBJ2-7; CDR3aa: CASVGTAFSYEQYF; CDR3nt: TGTGCCAGCGTCGGGACAGCGTTTAGTTACGAGCAGTACTTC
v_gene: TRBV2; d_gene: TRBD2; abundance: NA; j_gene: TRBJ2-3; CDR3aa: CASSEIPSGGTRRDTQYF; CDR3nt: TGTGCCAGCAGTGAAATCCCTAGCGGGGGGACCAGGAGGGATACGCAGTATTTT
v_gene: TRBV10-1; d_gene: NA; abundance: NA; j_gene: TRBJ1-6; CDR3aa: CASTLASSYNSPLHF; CDR3nt: TGCGCCAGCACCCTCGCCAGCTCCTATAATTCACCCCTCCACTTT
v_gene: TRBV6-2/TRBV6-3; d_gene: NA; abundance: NA; j_gene: TRBJ2-5; CDR3aa: CASSYSLTQETQYF; CDR3nt: TGTGCCAGCAGTTACTCGTTGACACAAGAGACCCAGTACTTC
v_gene: TRBV12-3/TRBV12-4; d_gene: TRBD1; abundance: NA; j_gene: TRBJ2-5; CDR3aa: CASTTGDTLYQETQYF; CDR3nt: TGTGCCAGCACCACAGGGGACACGTTATACCAAGAGACCCAGTACTTC
v_gene: TRBV5-1; d_gene: NA; abundance: NA; j_gene: TRBJ2-5; CDR3aa: CASSPGTPNNEQYF; CDR3nt: TGCGCCAGCTCCCCTGGGACACCGAACAATGAGCAGTACTTC